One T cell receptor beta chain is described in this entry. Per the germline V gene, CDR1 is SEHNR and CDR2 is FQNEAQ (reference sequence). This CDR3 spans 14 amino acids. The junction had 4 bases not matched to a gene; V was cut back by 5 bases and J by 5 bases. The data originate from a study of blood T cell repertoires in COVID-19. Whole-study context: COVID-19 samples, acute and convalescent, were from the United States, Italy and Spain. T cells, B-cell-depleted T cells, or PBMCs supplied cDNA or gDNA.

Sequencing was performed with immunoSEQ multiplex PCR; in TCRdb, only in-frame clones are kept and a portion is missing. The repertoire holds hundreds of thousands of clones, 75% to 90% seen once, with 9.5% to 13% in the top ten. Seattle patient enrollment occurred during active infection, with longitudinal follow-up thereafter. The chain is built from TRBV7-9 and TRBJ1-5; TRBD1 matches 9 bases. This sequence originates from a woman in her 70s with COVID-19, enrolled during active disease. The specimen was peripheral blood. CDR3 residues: CASSPQGADQPQHF. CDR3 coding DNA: TGTGCCAGCAGCCCACAGGGGGCAGATCAGCCCCAGCATTTT. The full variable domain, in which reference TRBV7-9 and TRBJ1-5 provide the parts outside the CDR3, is DTGVSQNPRHKITKRGQNVTFRCDPISEHNRLYWYRQTLGQGPEFLTYFQNEAQLEKSRLLSDRFSAERPKGSFSTLEIQRTEQGDSAMYLCASSPQGADQPQHFGDGTRLSIL.